This T cell receptor (beta chain) was identified in a study of blood T cell repertoires in COVID-19. Study background: The analysed material was cDNA or gDNA that came from T cells, B-cell-depleted T cells, or PBMCs.

TCRdb keeps only in-frame clones here, not all; method: immunoSEQ multiplex PCR. The sample has about 100,000 clones; almost 80% are singletons. The CDR3 is 15 residues long. Germline V lookup: CDR1 MNHEY, CDR2 SVGEGT. Germline trimming cut 5 bases from V and 3 bases from J; bases unmatched to any gene: 9. This sequence was found in a man between 65 and 85 years old with active or convalescent COVID-19. Sample: peripheral blood. This rearrangement joins TRBV6-2 or TRBV6-3 to TRBJ2-5; the match to TRBD2 covers 7 bases. The CDR3 bases are TGTGCCAGCAGTACGGTAGGACTAGGGGAAGAGACCCAGTACTTC. It encodes CASSTVGLGEETQYF.